This paragraph reports one TCR beta chain. Its antigen is undetermined. Germline V gives CDR1 MNHEY, CDR2 SMNVEV (reference sequence). The CDR3 totals 13 residues. Between the trimmed V and J ends, which lost 5 bases and 7 bases, there was a span of 12 bases. This sample is drawn from a study of T cell responses to AZD1222 COVID-19 vaccine. Overall study: Second doses at about 4 or about 12 weeks were pooled.

Study-level points and caveats: Reports indicate that nearly half of spike-specific TCRs are directed at unmutated variant regions. Rises in breadth and depth of Spike-specific TCRs came after two AZD1222 doses.

Only in-frame clones appear in the TCRdb table, and some are missing; sequencing was by immunoSEQ multiplex PCR. Of around 200,000 clones detected, about 86% appear once; the ten largest clones hold approximately 0.49%. The receptor comes from an adult in good health. The sequencing here drew on peripheral blood, taken on day 0 of AZD1222 vaccination. V usage is TRBV27 and J usage is TRBJ1-5, with D perhaps matching TRBD1 (6 bases). The CDR3 coding sequence is TGTGCCAGCAGTCCAAGACAGGCCCAGCCCCAGCATTTT. It encodes CASSPRQAQPQHF.